A selection of T cell receptor beta chains follows, all from one sample in a study of STAT3 mutations in large granular lymphocyte leukemia. Sequencing used immunoSEQ multiplex PCR; TCRdb keeps in-frame clones, though not all of them. The repertoire holds almost 25,000 clones, with 85% to 95% as singletons. The sample consisted of peripheral blood mononuclear cells. The source of these receptors is a man in his forties with T-cell large granular lymphocyte leukemia. Some clones in this sample may be carry-over from other donors' samples. The CDR3 runs from the conserved cysteine through the conserved F or W. Fields, in order: V gene, clone size, D gene, J gene, CDR3 protein, CDR3 DNA. A D gene is named only where the DNA matches it firmly. A row's size may be missing; if present it is once, few, many or a size class.

TRBV10-3	-	-	TRBJ1-1	CAISDGQGGGTEAFF	TGTGCCATCAGTGACGGGCAGGGAGGGGGCACTGAAGCTTTCTTT
TRBV2	-	-	TRBJ1-5	CASSGDLGNQPQHF	TGTGCCAGCAGCGGGGATCTTGGCAATCAGCCCCAGCATTTT
TRBV19	-	TRBD1	TRBJ1-2	CASSRTGVNYGYTF	TGTGCCAGTAGTCGGACAGGGGTGAACTATGGCTACACCTTC
TRBV27	once	TRBD1	TRBJ2-1	CASSTNRGRGNEQFF	TGTGCCAGCAGTACCAACAGGGGGCGAGGCAATGAGCAGTTCTTC
TRBV6-5	-	-	TRBJ2-1	CASSSLLANSYNEQFF	TGTGCCAGCAGTTCATTGCTAGCGAACTCCTACAATGAGCAGTTCTTC
TRBV7-2	-	-	TRBJ2-3	CASSLSVTDTQYF	TGTGCCAGCAGCTTAAGCGTCACAGATACGCAGTATTTT
TRBV11-3	-	-	TRBJ2-1	CASSPRVGDNEQFF	TGTGCCAGCAGCCCCAGGGTTGGGGACAATGAGCAGTTCTTC
TRBV5-4	once	-	TRBJ1-6	CASSGGSTYNSPLHF	TGTGCCAGCAGCGGGGGGTCTACCTATAATTCACCCCTCCACTTT
TRBV29-1	-	TRBD1	TRBJ1-2	CSVATGTGVYGYTF	TGCAGCGTTGCGACAGGGACGGGTGTGTATGGCTACACCTTC
TRBV14	-	-	TRBJ2-7	CASSLRGPIHEQYF	TGTGCCAGCAGCCTCCGAGGCCCGATTCACGAGCAGTACTTC
TRBV18	-	TRBD1	TRBJ1-2	CASSPQGAGGYTF	TGTGCCAGCTCACCACAGGGGGCCGGTGGCTACACCTTC
TRBV5-6	-	-	TRBJ1-1	CASSLNRADTEAFF	TGTGCCAGCAGCTTGAACAGGGCGGACACTGAAGCTTTCTTT
TRBV5-1	-	TRBD1	TRBJ2-7	CASSSGGQGPYEQYF	TGCGCCAGCAGCTCTGGTGGACAGGGTCCCTACGAGCAGTACTTC
TRBV6-5	-	-	TRBJ1-1	CASSLGRLNTEAFF	TGTGCCAGCAGTTTGGGACGGTTGAACACTGAAGCTTTCTTT
TRBV19	-	TRBD2	TRBJ2-1	CASSPNFGLAGSYNEQFF	TGTGCCAGTAGTCCGAATTTCGGACTAGCGGGGTCCTACAATGAGCAGTTCTTC
TRBV7-9	-	-	TRBJ2-2	CASSLVEGELFF	TGTGCCAGCAGCCTAGTGGAAGGGGAGCTGTTTTTT
TRBV7-2	-	TRBD1	TRBJ2-1	CASSLQLRTGLFF	TGTGCCAGCAGCCTCCAACTACGGACAGGGTTGTTCTTC
TRBV6-5	-	-	TRBJ1-5	CASSRDSSNQPQHF	TGTGCCAGCAGCCGCGACAGTAGCAATCAGCCCCAGCATTTT
TRBV5-1	-	-	TRBJ2-5	CASSLESPGPTPAETQYF	TGCGCCAGCAGCTTGGAAAGTCCGGGACCAACCCCGGCAGAGACCCAGTACTTC
TRBV6-6	-	-	TRBJ1-5	CASSYYRSNQPQHF	TGTGCCAGCAGTTACTACCGAAGCAATCAGCCCCAGCATTTT
TRBV29-1	-	-	TRBJ1-1	CSVAGGLMNTEAFF	TGCAGCGTTGCTGGGGGGCTAATGAACACTGAAGCTTTCTTT
TRBV5-4	-	-	TRBJ1-2	CASSLRDPTFGYTF	TGTGCCAGCAGCTTGCGGGATCCTACCTTTGGCTACACCTTC
TRBV30	-	-	TRBJ2-5	CAWSVMTDEGEETQYF	TGTGCCTGGAGTGTTATGACAGACGAAGGGGAAGAGACCCAGTACTTC
TRBV6-5	-	TRBD1	TRBJ1-5	CASRTTQGNQPQHF	TGTGCCAGCAGGACGACACAGGGGAATCAGCCCCAGCATTTT
TRBV5-6	-	-	TRBJ2-4	CASTDLAKNIQYF	TGTGCCAGTACGGACCTAGCCAAAAACATTCAGTACTTC
TRBV9	-	-	TRBJ1-2	CASSSRGGGNYGYTF	TGTGCCAGCAGCTCCCGGGGGGGAGGGAACTATGGCTACACCTTC
TRBV9	-	-	TRBJ2-7	CASSVGDGPYEQYF	TGTGCCAGCAGCGTAGGTGACGGACCCTACGAGCAGTACTTC
TRBV18	-	-	TRBJ2-7	CASSPPRLGPYEQYF	TGTGCCAGCTCACCACCCAGACTAGGGCCCTACGAGCAGTACTTC
TRBV25-1	-	TRBD2	TRBJ2-1	CASSDARAGAEVEQFF	TGTGCCAGCAGTGATGCGCGAGCGGGGGCCGAGGTTGAGCAGTTCTTC
TRBV28	-	-	TRBJ1-2	CASRVGTRYGYTF	TGTGCCAGCAGAGTAGGGACACGGTATGGCTACACCTTC
TRBV2	-	-	TRBJ1-1	CASSELGEGNTEAFF	TGTGCCAGCAGTGAATTGGGGGAGGGGAACACTGAAGCTTTCTTT
TRBV5-1	-	TRBD2	TRBJ2-3	CASSQWTSGTDTQYF	TGCGCCAGCAGCCAGTGGACTAGCGGCACAGATACGCAGTATTTT
TRBV7-9	once	-	TRBJ2-3	CASSLAGPDTQYF	TGTGCCAGCAGCTTAGCTGGGCCAGATACGCAGTATTTT
TRBV6-5	-	TRBD1	TRBJ2-7	CASSARQGLTEQYF	TGTGCCAGCAGTGCCCGACAGGGATTGACCGAGCAGTACTTC
TRBV18	few	-	TRBJ1-3	CASSLGNTIYF	TGTGCCAGCTCGCTTGGAAACACCATATATTTT
TRBV4-1	-	-	TRBJ1-6	CASSPAGAARSNSPLHF	TGCGCCAGCAGCCCCGCCGGCGCCGCACGCTCTAATTCACCCCTCCACTTT
TRBV6-5	-	-	TRBJ2-3	CASSLLLGSTDTQYF	TGTGCCAGCAGCCTCCTTCTTGGTAGCACAGATACGCAGTATTTT
TRBV9	-	-	TRBJ2-1	CASSVRGVPDEQFF	TGTGCCAGCAGCGTTCGTGGGGTCCCAGATGAGCAGTTCTTC